What follows are 18 T cell receptor beta chains derived from one specimen sequenced in a study of control samples from healthy donors and cancer patients. Here immunoSEQ multiplex PCR was the method, and the copy in TCRdb shows in-frame clones only, minus some. The sample gives about 100,000 clones, approximately 95% of which show up once; about 8.8% is in the top ten. The source material was blood. These TCRs come from a man aged 18 to 30 in good health.

This clone was seen just once. V gene TRBV30 combines with J gene TRBJ2-7; 11 bases agree with TRBD2. This CDR3 comprises 15 residues. CDR1 and CDR2 (germline): GTSNPN, SVGIG (reference sequence). V lost 0 bases and J lost 7; bases outside the gene matches: 8. The CDR3 region is CAWSVLRLAGKEQYF. In nucleotides, the CDR3 is TGTGCCTGGAGTGTACTACGACTAGCGGGGAAAGAGCAGTACTTC.

The chain carries TRBV2 and TRBJ1-4; possible D gene TRBD1, 6 bases. V was pared by 4 bases and J by 8 bases, with 17 bases between. Germline V gene lookup returns CDR1 SNHLY and CDR2 FYNNEI. There are 15 residues in the CDR3. The CDR3 protein is CASSVGAGEREKLFF. The CDR3 DNA reads as TGTGCCAGCAGTGTTGGGGCAGGGGAGAGGGAAAAACTGTTTTTT.

V usage is TRBV14 and J usage is TRBJ2-2; no definite D call. This CDR3 is built from 12 residues. Germline CDR1 SGHDN, CDR2 FVKESK. The germline V and J ends were trimmed by 8 bases and 6 bases, with 10 bases remaining between them. For the CDR3, the DNA is TGTGCCAGCCACGCTATTTCCGGGGAGCTGTTTTTT. Its translation: CASHAISGELFF.

The chain combines TRBV9 with TRBJ1-2; maybe TRBD1 (6 bases). With 2 bases removed from V and 8 bases from J, the gap between germline ends came to 10 bases. From germline, CDR1 is SGDLS and CDR2 YYNGEE. The CDR3 length is 12 residues. The CDR3 nucleotides read TGTGCCAGCAGCGTGGGAGGGGGAGGCTACACCTTC. Residues: CASSVGGGGYTF.

This clone has only one observation. The chain joins TRBV11-3 to TRBJ2-7; tentatively, D is TRBD1 (6 bases). The germline V gene encodes CDR1 SGHNT and CDR2 YENEEA. The CDR3 covers 15 residues. V dropped 0 bases and J dropped 3 bases, with 12 bases sitting between them. In nucleotides, the CDR3 is TGTGCCAGCAGCTTAGATACAGGGCCCCTCTACGAGCAGTACTTC. Translating it yields CASSLDTGPLYEQYF.

The J gene is TRBJ1-1, the V gene TRBV30; possible D gene TRBD1, 6 bases. Germline V gives CDR1 GTSNPN, CDR2 SVGIG (reference sequence). Between the trimmed V and J ends, which lost 1 base and 4 bases, there was a span of 13 bases. The CDR3 spans 14 residues. CDR3 nucleotides: TGTGCCTGGAGTGCAGGGGCGTGGAGCACTGAAGCTTTCTTT. Protein sequence: CAWSAGAWSTEAFF.

The chain links TRBV20-1 to TRBJ1-1; perhaps TRBD1 as D (5 bases). Germline V lookup: CDR1 DFQATT, CDR2 SNEGSKA (reference sequence). The CDR3 runs 11 residues. The CDR3 bases are TGCAGCAAGACAGTGAACACTGAAGCTTTCTTT. Translated, it gives CSKTVNTEAFF.

V is TRBV19 and J is TRBJ1-4; TRBD1 might be the D (6 bases). Germline-derived CDR1 and CDR2 are LNHDA and SQIVND (reference sequence). The CDR3 covers 14 residues. Trimming shortened V by 4 bases and J by 8 bases, and 14 bases separated the two germline ends. CDR3 sequence reads: CASSTGTGYEKLFF. CDR3 bases: TGTGCCAGTAGTACCGGCACAGGGTACGAAAAACTGTTTTTT.

J is TRBJ2-5 and V is TRBV7-2; 7 positions agree with TRBD1. Germline values: CDR1 SGHTA, CDR2 FQGNSA. V was clipped by 3 bases and J by 5 bases; unmatched bases: 3. The CDR3 has 13 residues. The CDR3 spells CASSLTGPETQYF. CDR3 nucleotides: TGTGCCAGCAGCTTGACAGGGCCGGAGACCCAGTACTTC.

The chain employs TRBV7-2 and TRBJ1-4; D is perhaps TRBD1 (6 bases). CDR3 length: 14 residues. V gave up 3 bases and J gave up 8 bases, with 13 bases separating them. The germline V gene encodes CDR1 SGHTA and CDR2 FQGNSA. CDR3 nucleotides: TGTGCCAGCAGCTTTTCGTGGGGGGCAGAAAAACTGTTTTTT. Translated, it gives CASSFSWGAEKLFF.

The chain has TRBV7-2 and TRBJ1-2, with 8 bases matching TRBD1. CDR3 length: 14 residues. Looked up from germline, CDR1 is SGHTA and CDR2 is FQGNSA. V lost 5 bases, J lost 5 bases, and 7 bases stayed unmatched. The CDR3 spells CASSLDRGGYGYTF. In nucleotides, the CDR3 is TGTGCCAGCAGCCTCGACAGGGGTGGGTATGGCTACACCTTC.

This clone has a single count. This chain uses TRBV3-1 (or the pseudogene TRBV3-2) with TRBJ2-2; 7 bases are a match to TRBD2. CDR3 length: 17 residues. Looked up from germline, CDR1 is LGHDT and CDR2 is YNNKEL (reference sequence). With V trimmed by 0 bases and J by 0 bases, 4 bases remained unmatched. The CDR3 sequence is CASSQEGGNPNTGELFF. CDR3 bases: TGTGCCAGCAGCCAAGAGGGAGGGAACCCGAACACCGGGGAGCTGTTTTTT.

The J gene is TRBJ2-3, the V gene TRBV7-9; no clear D gene. Germline CDR1 and CDR2: SEHNR and FQNEAQ (reference sequence). CDR3 size: 17 residues. Trimming took 0 bases from V and 0 from J, leaving 13 bases between them. The CDR3 here is CASSLADEIPSTDTQYF. The CDR3 DNA reads TGTGCCAGCAGCTTAGCGGATGAGATCCCTAGCACAGATACGCAGTATTTT.

The genes are TRBV13 and TRBJ1-1; weak D call: TRBD1 (6 bases). CDR3 length: 13 amino acids. Germline V gives CDR1 PRHDT, CDR2 FYEKMQ (reference sequence). The V end lost 1 base, the J end lost 5 bases, and 8 bases lay between the germline ends. The CDR3, as DNA: TGTGCCAGCAGCTTAGACAGGGATACTGAAGCTTTCTTT. It is translated as CASSLDRDTEAFF. The full variable domain, its missing parts supplied by reference TRBV13 and TRBJ1-1, is AAGVIQSPRHLIKEKRETATLKCYPIPRHDTVYWYQQGPGQDPQFLISFYEKMQSDKGSIPDRFSAQQFSDYHSELNMSSLELGDSALYFCASSLDRDTEAFFGQGTRLTVV.

The rearrangement links TRBV7-9 to TRBJ1-2; D is perhaps TRBD1 (5 bases). V was cut by 7 bases and J by 8 bases, with 23 bases left in between. This CDR3 region has 15 residues. Looked up from germline, CDR1 is SEHNR and CDR2 is FQNEAQ (reference sequence). This chain's CDR3 is CASILGTDKGGGYTF. CDR3 bases: TGTGCCAGCATCCTAGGGACGGACAAAGGTGGCGGCTACACCTTC.

The chain combines TRBV4-1 with TRBJ2-3; TRBD2 matches 11 bases. The CDR3 runs to 17 residues. CDR1 MGHRA and CDR2 YSYEKL come from the germline V gene. The junction had 6 bases not matched to a gene; V was cut back by 3 bases and J by 1 base. In DNA, the CDR3 is TGCGCCAGCAGCCAGAGTCTAGCGGGGGGACGCACAGATACGCAGTATTTT. Protein product: CASSQSLAGGRTDTQYF.

A single count supports this clone. The chain joins TRBV7-9 to TRBJ1-6; 7 bases map to TRBD1. The CDR3 consists of 19 residues. From germline, CDR1 is SEHNR and CDR2 FQNEAQ (reference sequence). V shed 1 base, J shed 10 bases, and the junction held 19 bases outside the gene matches. CDR3 region: CASSLVGGKEDLIGSPLHF. CDR3 coding DNA: TGTGCCAGCAGCTTAGTAGGGGGCAAGGAGGACTTGATTGGATCACCCCTCCACTTT.

The chain is built from TRBV18 and TRBJ1-5; maybe TRBD1 (5 bases). Germline assignment: CDR1 KGHSH and CDR2 LQKENI. The CDR3 has 14 residues. Trimming stripped 3 bases from V and 6 bases from J, with 12 bases between. DNA of the CDR3: TGTGCCAGCTCACCTACAGGATATGGTCAGCCCCAGCATTTT. It is translated as CASSPTGYGQPQHF.